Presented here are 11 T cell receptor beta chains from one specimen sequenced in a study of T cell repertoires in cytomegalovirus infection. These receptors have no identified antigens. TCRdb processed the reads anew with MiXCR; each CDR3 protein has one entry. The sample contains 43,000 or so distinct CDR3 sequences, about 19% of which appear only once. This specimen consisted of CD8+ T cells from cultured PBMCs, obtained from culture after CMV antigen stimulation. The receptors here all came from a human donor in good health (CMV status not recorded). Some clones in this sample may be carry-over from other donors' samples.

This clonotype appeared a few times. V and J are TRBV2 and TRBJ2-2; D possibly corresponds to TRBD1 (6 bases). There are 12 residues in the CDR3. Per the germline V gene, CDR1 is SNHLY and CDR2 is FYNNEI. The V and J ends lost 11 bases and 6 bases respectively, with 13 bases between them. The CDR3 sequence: CAGGQYAGELFF. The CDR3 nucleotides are TGTGCCGGAGGACAGTATGCCGGGGAGCTGTTTTTT.

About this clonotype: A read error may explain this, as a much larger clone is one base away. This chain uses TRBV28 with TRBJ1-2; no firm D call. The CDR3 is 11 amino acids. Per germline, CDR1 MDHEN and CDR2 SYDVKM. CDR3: CAGGSFYAYTF. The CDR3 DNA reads TGTGCCGGAGGGAGTTTCTATGCCTACACCTTC.

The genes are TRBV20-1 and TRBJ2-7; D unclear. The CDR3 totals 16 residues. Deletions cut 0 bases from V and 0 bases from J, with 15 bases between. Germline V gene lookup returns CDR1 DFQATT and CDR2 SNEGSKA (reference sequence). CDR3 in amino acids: CSARDGLSYSSYEQYF. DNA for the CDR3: TGCAGTGCTAGAGATGGTCTTAGTTATAGCTCCTACGAGCAGTACTTC.

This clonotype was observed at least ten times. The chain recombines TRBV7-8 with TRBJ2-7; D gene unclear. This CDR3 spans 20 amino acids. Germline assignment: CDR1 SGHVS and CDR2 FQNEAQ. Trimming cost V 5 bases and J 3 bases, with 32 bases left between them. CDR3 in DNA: TGTGCCAGCAGCCCCAGAGGTATCACGGAGTTCAGAGTAGATATCTACGAGCAGTACTTC. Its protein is CASSPRGITEFRVDIYEQYF.

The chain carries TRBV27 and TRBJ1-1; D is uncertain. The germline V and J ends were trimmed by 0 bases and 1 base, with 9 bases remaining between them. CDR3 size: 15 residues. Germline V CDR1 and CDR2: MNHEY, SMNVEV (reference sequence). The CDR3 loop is CASSLSSGGNTEAFF. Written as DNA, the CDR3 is TGTGCCAGCAGTTTATCTTCCGGAGGGAACACTGAAGCTTTCTTT.

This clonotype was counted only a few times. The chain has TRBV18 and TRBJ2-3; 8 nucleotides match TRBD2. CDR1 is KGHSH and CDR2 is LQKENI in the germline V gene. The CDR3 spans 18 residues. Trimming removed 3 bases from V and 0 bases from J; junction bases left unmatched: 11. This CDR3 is CASSPTERESLSTDTQYF. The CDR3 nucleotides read TGTGCCAGCTCACCGACGGAGCGGGAGTCTTTGAGCACAGATACGCAGTATTTT.

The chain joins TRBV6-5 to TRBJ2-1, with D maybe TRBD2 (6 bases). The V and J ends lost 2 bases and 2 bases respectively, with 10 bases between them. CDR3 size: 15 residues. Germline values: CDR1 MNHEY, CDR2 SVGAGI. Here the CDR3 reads CASSYRDWAYNEQFF. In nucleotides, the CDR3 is TGTGCCAGCAGTTACAGGGACTGGGCCTACAATGAGCAGTTCTTC.

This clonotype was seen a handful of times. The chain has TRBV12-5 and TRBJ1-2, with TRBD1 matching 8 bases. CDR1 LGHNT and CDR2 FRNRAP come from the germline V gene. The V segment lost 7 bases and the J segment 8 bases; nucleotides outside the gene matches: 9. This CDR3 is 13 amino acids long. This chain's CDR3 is CASVPGQAYGYTF. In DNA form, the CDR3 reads TGTGCTAGTGTTCCGGGACAGGCTTACGGCTACACCTTC.

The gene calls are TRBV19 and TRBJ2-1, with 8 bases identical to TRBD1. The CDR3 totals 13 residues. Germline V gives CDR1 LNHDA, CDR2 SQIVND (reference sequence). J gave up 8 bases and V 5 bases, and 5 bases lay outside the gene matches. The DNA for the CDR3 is TGTGCCAGTAGTTTCGCAGGGGGCTATGAGCAGTTCTTC. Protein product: CASSFAGGYEQFF.

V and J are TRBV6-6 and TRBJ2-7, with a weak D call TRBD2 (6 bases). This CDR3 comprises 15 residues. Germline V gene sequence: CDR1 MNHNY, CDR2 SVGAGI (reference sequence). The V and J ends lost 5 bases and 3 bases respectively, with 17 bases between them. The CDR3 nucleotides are TGTGCCAGCAGTCACGCTCGTAGCGGATACTACGAGCAGTACTTC. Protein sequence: CASSHARSGYYEQYF.

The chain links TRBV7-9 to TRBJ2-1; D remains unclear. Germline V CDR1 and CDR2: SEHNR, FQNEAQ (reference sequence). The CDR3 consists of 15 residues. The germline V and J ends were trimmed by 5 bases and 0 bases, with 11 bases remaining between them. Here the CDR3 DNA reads TGTGCCAGCAGCCTGAAGGAAAGCTCCTACAATGAGCAGTTCTTC. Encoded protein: CASSLKESSYNEQFF.